Following are 29 T cell receptor beta chains from one sample sequenced in a study of blood T cell repertoires in COVID-19. Sequencing used immunoSEQ multiplex PCR; TCRdb keeps in-frame clones, though not all of them. The sample has some 130,000 clones, about 89% seen once; the top ten hold 2.5% to 3.5%. The source material was peripheral blood. The receptors stem from a man aged 55 to 70 with active or convalescent COVID-19.

This clone has a single count. This chain links TRBV5-6 with TRBJ2-5, with TRBD2 as a possible D gene (6 bases). The CDR3 totals 15 residues. Between the trimmed V and J ends, which lost 4 bases and 2 bases, there was a span of 15 bases. The V gene's germline CDR1 is SGHDT and CDR2 YYEEEE. The CDR3 loop is CASSKGLGLQETQYF. The CDR3 region has the DNA TGTGCCAGCAGCAAGGGACTCGGGCTACAAGAGACCCAGTACTTC.

The chain combines TRBV5-1 with TRBJ2-1; 8 bases are a match to TRBD2. The CDR3 consists of 15 residues. Per germline, CDR1 SGHRS and CDR2 YFSETQ. Losses at the gene ends were 0 bases for V and 8 bases for J; bases not matched to a gene: 7. The CDR3 DNA follows: TGCGCCAGCAGCTTGGCTGGCCTAGCGGGCGATGAGCAGTTCTTC. Translating gives CASSLAGLAGDEQFF.

This chain connects TRBV9 to TRBJ2-3, with TRBD2 matching over 7 bases. The CDR3 spans 17 residues. From germline, CDR1 is SGDLS and CDR2 YYNGEE. Germline trimming cut 0 bases from V and 3 bases from J; bases unmatched to any gene: 10. The CDR3 DNA reads TGTGCCAGCAGCGTAGTTGGGAGCGGGGCGCATACAGATACGCAGTATTTT. It specifies CASSVVGSGAHTDTQYF.

The V gene is TRBV6-5, the J gene TRBJ1-4; 11 bases are a match to TRBD1. The V gene's germline CDR1 is MNHEY and CDR2 SVGAGI. V was clipped by 4 bases and J by 9 bases; unmatched bases: 7. This CDR3 is 15 amino acids long. This CDR3 reads CASSSWTGGRKKLFF. The CDR3 DNA sequence: TGTGCCAGCAGTTCCTGGACAGGGGGCAGGAAAAAACTGTTTTTT.

The chain links TRBV10-3 to TRBJ1-6; tentative D call: TRBD1 (5 bases). The CDR3 extends over 16 amino acids. The V end was cut by 2 bases, the J end by 5 bases, with 13 bases between. Germline V CDR1 and CDR2: ENHRY, SYGVKD. CDR3 sequence reads: CAISETEGLDNSPLHF. CDR3 DNA: TGTGCCATCAGTGAGACTGAGGGACTGGATAATTCACCCCTCCACTTT.

This clone was observed a few times. V usage is TRBV29-1 and J usage is TRBJ2-1; 13 nucleotides agree with TRBD2. CDR3 length equals 17 residues. From germline, CDR1 is SQVTM and CDR2 ANQGSEA. After removal of 6 bases from V and 1 base from J, the junction contained 9 bases not matched to a gene. The CDR3 spells CSVHRTSGRTSYNEQFF. For the CDR3, the DNA is TGCAGCGTGCACAGGACTAGCGGGAGAACGTCCTACAATGAGCAGTTCTTC.

V usage is TRBV5-6 and J usage is TRBJ1-1, with D unclear. Trimming shortened V by 2 bases and J by 3 bases, and 5 bases separated the two germline ends. The germline CDR1 and CDR2 sequences are SGHDT and YYEEEE. CDR3 length equals 12 residues. In DNA, the CDR3 is TGTGCCAGCAGCTTCAGATACACTGAAGCTTTCTTT. This translates into CASSFRYTEAFF.

In DNA form, the CDR3 reads TGTGCCAGCTCACCTTTCGCGGTTCTCGGCGGGGAGCTGTTTTTT. This gives the protein CASSPFAVLGGELFF. This sequence joins TRBV18 and TRBJ2-2; D gene unclear. V lost 3 bases and J lost 7, with 15 bases in between. This CDR3 is built from 15 residues. Per germline, CDR1 KGHSH and CDR2 LQKENI.

This chain joins TRBV9 and TRBJ2-7; tentatively, D is TRBD1 (6 bases). Trimming took 4 bases from V and 4 from J, leaving 27 bases between them. Looked up from germline, CDR1 is SGDLS and CDR2 is YYNGEE. CDR3 length: 18 amino acids. This CDR3 reads CASSPRGWSANPTYEQYF. CDR3 coding DNA: TGTGCCAGCAGCCCAAGGGGGTGGTCCGCCAACCCGACTTACGAGCAGTACTTC.

The CDR3 coding sequence is TGTGCCAGCTGGCGGAGCGGGGGGCAAGAGACCCAGTACTTC. Translation: CASWRSGGQETQYF. This chain joins TRBV3-1 (or the pseudogene TRBV3-2) and TRBJ2-5; 9 nucleotides match TRBD2. This CDR3 spans 14 amino acids. In germline, CDR1 is LGHDT, CDR2 YNNKEL (reference sequence). J lost 2 bases, V lost 8 bases, and 6 bases had no gene match.

The V call is TRBV28, the J call TRBJ1-1; the D gene is possibly TRBD1 (5 bases). The CDR3 spans 13 residues. The ends were cut back, 7 bases at V and 6 bases at J, with 15 bases in the middle. Germline V gene sequence: CDR1 MDHEN, CDR2 SYDVKM. The CDR3 loop reads CASTTLGGAEAFF. The CDR3 DNA sequence: TGTGCCAGCACCACCTTGGGGGGGGCTGAAGCTTTCTTT.

The chain links TRBV7-3 to TRBJ2-7, with D possibly matching TRBD1 (5 bases). V was clipped by 5 bases and J by 9 bases, with 17 bases between them. CDR1 is SGHTA, CDR2 FQGTGA, per germline. This CDR3 comprises 13 residues. The CDR3 reads CASSPPPGLVQYF. CDR3 coding DNA: TGTGCCAGCAGCCCGCCCCCAGGGCTGGTGCAGTACTTC.

This chain's CDR3 is CASSLAFMAGGITDTQYF. The CDR3 bases are TGTGCCAGCAGCTTGGCCTTTATGGCGGGCGGGATCACAGATACGCAGTATTTT. V gene TRBV5-4 combines with J gene TRBJ2-3; D possibly corresponds to TRBD2 (6 bases). The CDR3 extends over 18 amino acids. Germline V gene data show CDR1 as SGHNT and CDR2 as YYREEE (reference sequence). V shed 0 bases and J shed 2 bases, with 19 bases lying between them.

The chain is built from TRBV19 and TRBJ2-1, with a tentative D call TRBD2 (5 bases). Germline V gene lookup returns CDR1 LNHDA and CDR2 SQIVND (reference sequence). V shed 3 bases and J shed 4 bases, with 13 bases lying between them. The CDR3 has 15 residues. CDR3 amino acids: CASSIPSERYNEQFF. In nucleotides, the CDR3 is TGTGCCAGTAGTATCCCCTCCGAGCGGTACAATGAGCAGTTCTTC.

The rearrangement joins TRBV29-1 to TRBJ2-5, with TRBD2 identical over 7 bases. The germline V gene encodes CDR1 SQVTM and CDR2 ANQGSEA. The trim removed 3 bases at V and 4 bases at J, leaving 5 bases unmatched. The CDR3 runs to 13 residues. The CDR3 coding sequence is TGCAGCGTTGAGGCTAGGGAGGGAGAGACCCAGTACTTC. Translating gives CSVEAREGETQYF.

This rearrangement joins TRBV7-2 to TRBJ2-5; 11 bases line up with TRBD2. This CDR3 has 15 residues. From germline, CDR1 is SGHTA and CDR2 FQGNSA. V shed 5 bases and J 2 bases; nucleotides not matched to a gene: 4. DNA of the CDR3: TGTGCCAGCAGCCAGAGACTAGCGGGGCAAGAGACCCAGTACTTC. Amino acids: CASSQRLAGQETQYF. Based on the CDR3 plus reference TRBV7-2 and TRBJ2-5, the full variable domain is GAGVSQSPSNKVTEKGKDVELRCDPISGHTALYWYRQSLGQGLEFLIYFQGNSAPDKSGLPSDRFSAERTGGSVSTLTIQRTQQEDSAVYLCASSQRLAGQETQYFGPGTRLLVL.

The rearrangement links TRBV6-5 to TRBJ2-1; 9 positions agree with TRBD2. The germline gives CDR1 MNHEY, CDR2 SVGAGI. The CDR3 totals 14 residues. Germline trimming cut 8 bases from V and 8 bases from J; bases unmatched to any gene: 10. CDR3 residues: CASEGSGRIDEQFF. The DNA of the CDR3 is TGTGCCAGCGAAGGTAGCGGGAGAATAGATGAGCAGTTCTTC.

The table lists this clone with a count of one. The chain recombines TRBV30 with TRBJ1-6, with no clear D. Deletions cut 2 bases from V and 0 bases from J, with 8 bases between. The CDR3 extends over 15 amino acids. The germline V gene has CDR1 GTSNPN and CDR2 SVGIG (reference sequence). The CDR3 here is CAWSTRDSYNSPLHF. The CDR3 nucleotides are TGTGCCTGGAGTACCCGGGACTCCTATAATTCACCCCTCCACTTT. Drawing the rest from reference TRBV30 and TRBJ1-6, the complete variable domain is SQTIHQWPATLVQPVGSPLSLECTVEGTSNPNLYWYRQAAGRGLQLLFYSVGIGQISSEVPQNLSASRPQDRQFILSSKKLLLSDSGFYLCAWSTRDSYNSPLHFGNGTRLTVT.

V gene TRBV28 combines with J gene TRBJ1-2, with 7 nucleotides matching TRBD1. Germline assignment: CDR1 MDHEN and CDR2 SYDVKM. The length of the CDR3 is 14 residues. The ends lost 1 base at V and 7 bases at J; junction bases unmatched: 6. CDR3 sequence (DNA): TGTGCCAGCAGTTTATTCCGACAGGGTGCTGGCTACACCTTC. Translated, it gives CASSLFRQGAGYTF.

This chain joins TRBV6-5 and TRBJ1-3, with D unclear. The CDR3 length is 16 residues. The V end was cut by 4 bases, the J end by 0 bases, with 13 bases between. Germline CDR1 MNHEY, CDR2 SVGAGI. CDR3: CASSSAGVLSGNTIYF. Written as DNA, the CDR3 is TGTGCCAGCAGTTCCGCCGGGGTCCTCTCTGGAAACACCATATATTTT.

The chain recombines TRBV5-1 with TRBJ2-2, with a weak D call TRBD1 (5 bases). Germline assignment: CDR1 SGHRS and CDR2 YFSETQ. V was clipped by 5 bases and J by 0 bases, with 8 bases between them. The CDR3 is 14 residues long. The CDR3 reads CASREGANTGELFF. DNA for the CDR3: TGCGCCAGCAGGGAAGGGGCGAACACCGGGGAGCTGTTTTTT.

The rearrangement joins TRBV28 to TRBJ2-3; D is unresolved. V was trimmed by 4 bases and J by 5 bases, leaving 13 bases between them. In germline, CDR1 is MDHEN, CDR2 SYDVKM. This CDR3 region has 14 residues. The CDR3 here is CASSYLSLGDTQYF. As DNA, the CDR3 is TGTGCCAGCAGTTACCTCTCACTTGGAGATACGCAGTATTTT.

The rearrangement joins TRBV10-3 to TRBJ1-5, with 9 bases that match TRBD1. The V segment lost 8 bases and the J segment 4 bases; nucleotides outside the gene matches: 3. The CDR3 covers 13 residues. Germline loops: CDR1 ENHRY, CDR2 SYGVKD. CDR3 bases: TGTGCCATCGGACAGGGGATAAATCAGCCCCAGCATTTT. Translated, it gives CAIGQGINQPQHF.

The chain has TRBV5-4 and TRBJ2-1; D possibly corresponds to TRBD2 (6 bases). Germline V gene sequence: CDR1 SGHNT, CDR2 YYREEE (reference sequence). Trimming shortened V by 0 bases and J by 2 bases, and 12 bases separated the two germline ends. CDR3 length: 16 amino acids. For the CDR3, the DNA is TGTGCCAGCAGCTTGGCTCCGGGAGTTACCTACAATGAGCAGTTCTTC. As protein: CASSLAPGVTYNEQFF.

The CDR3 protein is CASSFTSREPGEQYF. Here the CDR3 DNA reads TGTGCCAGCAGCTTCACTAGCCGTGAACCCGGGGAGCAGTACTTC. The chain is built from TRBV7-2 and TRBJ2-7; a weak D match, TRBD2 (6 bases). Germline CDR1 SGHTA, CDR2 FQGNSA. This CDR3 is 15 amino acids long. Trimming removed 3 bases at V and 7 bases at J, with 19 bases between.

V usage is TRBV9 and J usage is TRBJ1-5; 8 bases are a match to TRBD1. The J segment lost 6 bases and the V segment lost 4 bases, leaving 9 bases of the junction unmatched. The CDR3 totals 15 residues. The germline V gene has CDR1 SGDLS and CDR2 YYNGEE. For the CDR3, the DNA is TGTGCCAGCAGCCCATCCCCGACAGGGGCTCAGCCCCAGCATTTT. It yields the protein CASSPSPTGAQPQHF.

The chain links TRBV28 to TRBJ2-7; tentative D call: TRBD1 (6 bases). The CDR3 runs to 14 residues. Germline V gives CDR1 MDHEN, CDR2 SYDVKM. Trimming cost V 1 base and J 2 bases, with 9 bases left between them. The CDR3 coding sequence is TGTGCCAGCAGTTTATCCACAGGGCCCTACGAGCAGTACTTC. It encodes CASSLSTGPYEQYF.

The rearrangement joins TRBV11-2 to TRBJ2-3; D is unresolved. The CDR3 is 14 residues long. V shed 4 bases and J shed 0 bases, with 8 bases lying between them. The germline V gene encodes CDR1 SGHAT and CDR2 FQNNGV. CDR3 residues: CASSSSVSTDTQYF. The DNA for the CDR3 is TGTGCCAGCAGCTCCTCAGTAAGCACAGATACGCAGTATTTT.

The chain carries TRBV29-1 and TRBJ1-4, with TRBD1 as a possible D gene (6 bases). V was clipped by 4 bases and J by 4 bases, with 16 bases between them. This CDR3 is 15 amino acids long. CDR1 and CDR2 from the germline V gene are SQVTM and ANQGSEA. Written as DNA, the CDR3 is TGCAGCGTTGTAGGCAGGGGATACGATAATGAAAAACTGTTTTTT. Its protein is CSVVGRGYDNEKLFF.